Presented here are 29 T cell receptor beta chains from one specimen sequenced in a study of T-cell reconstitution after alpha-beta-depleted transplantation in children (dated by TCRdb to about 2016). Library creation used PCR. This sample was sequenced with an Illumina HiSeq 2500. To normalize quantification of the TCRbeta repertoire, the TCR libraries were built with molecular barcoding that relied on unique molecular identifiers. TCRdb ran its own pipeline on the public reads, namely fastp trimming at Q25 and MiXCR clone calling, and kept in-frame beta chains. Merged by CDR3 protein, the rows form single entries marked with the most common genes and DNA. The sample table holds almost 600,000 distinct CDR3 sequences, of which 27% were seen once. The ten most abundant clones make up 30% to 40% of the sample. The meaning of the sample's treatment or condition label: allogeneic hematopoietic cell transplantation with graft depleted of TCRalphabeta T cells and CD19 B cells.

Specimen: PBMCs, collected before TCRalphabeta/CD19-depleted stem cell transplant. The receptors originated from a boy under three years old with Wiskott-Aldrich syndrome, due to receive a stem cell transplant.

This clonotype was detected a few times. The chain links TRBV4-2 to TRBJ2-7, with 8 bases identical to TRBD1. Germline values: CDR1 LGHNA, CDR2 YNFKEQ. The J segment lost 6 bases and the V segment lost 2 bases, leaving 9 bases of the junction unmatched. There are 15 residues in the CDR3. DNA for the CDR3: TGTGCCAGCAGCCAATGGCCAGGGGGCCGGTCCGAGCAGTACTTC. It translates to CASSQWPGGRSEQYF.

This clonotype turned up a few times. The chain's CDR3 is CASSLRLQGEAFF. CDR3 nucleotides: TGTGCCAGCAGCTTAAGATTACAGGGTGAGGCTTTCTTT. The genes are TRBV11-2 and TRBJ1-1; maybe TRBD1 (6 bases). Germline CDR1 reads SGHAT; CDR2 reads FQNNGV. The CDR3 is 13 residues long. V shed 2 bases and J shed 11 bases, with 15 bases lying between them. Filled out from reference TRBV11-2 and TRBJ1-1, the complete variable domain reads EAGVAQSPRYKIIEKRQSVAFWCNPISGHATLYWYQQILGQGPKLLIQFQNNGVVDDSQLPKDRFSAERLKGVDSTLKIQPAKLEDSAVYLCASSLRLQGEAFFGQGTRLTVV.

V is TRBV27 and J is TRBJ2-7; TRBD2 agrees at 7 bases. The CDR3 spans 12 residues. Germline assignment: CDR1 MNHEY and CDR2 SMNVEV (reference sequence). The V and J ends lost 3 bases and 7 bases, in that order; junction bases with no gene match: 3. The CDR3 coding sequence is TGTGCCAGCAGTTTCAGGGAGGGGGAGCAGTACTTC. Amino acid sequence: CASSFREGEQYF.

The chain joins TRBV27 to TRBJ2-7; weak D call: TRBD2 (6 bases). Germline V lookup: CDR1 MNHEY, CDR2 SMNVEV (reference sequence). The CDR3 is 13 amino acids. The V end lost 3 bases, the J end lost 7 bases, and 13 bases lay between the germline ends. CDR3 DNA sequence: TGTGCCAGCAGTTTGGGACTGAGGCGGGAGCAGTACTTC. It encodes CASSLGLRREQYF.

This clonotype turned up a few times. V usage is TRBV12-3 or TRBV12-4 and J usage is TRBJ2-1; the match to TRBD1 covers 9 bases. CDR3 length: 16 residues. V lost 0 bases and J lost 6; bases outside the gene matches: 6. The CDR3 sequence is CASSLAGTGRGNEQFF. The CDR3 DNA is TGTGCCAGCAGTTTAGCCGGGACAGGGAGGGGCAATGAGCAGTTCTTC.

CDR3 sequence (DNA): TGCAGTGCTAGCTGGGGACAGTCCTACGAGCAGTACTTC. It is translated as CSASWGQSYEQYF. The rearrangement joins TRBV20-1 to TRBJ2-7, with TRBD1 matching 7 bases. The length of the CDR3 is 13 residues. Trimming at V came to 3 bases and at J to 1 base, leaving 3 bases not matched to a gene. The germline gives CDR1 DFQATT, CDR2 SNEGSKA (reference sequence).

The rearrangement uses TRBV7-9 and TRBJ2-7, with 14 nucleotides matching TRBD2. The CDR3 runs 16 residues. Germline V lookup: CDR1 SEHNR, CDR2 FQNEAQ (reference sequence). The ends lost 1 base at V and 5 bases at J; junction bases unmatched: 4. Here the CDR3 DNA reads TGTGCCAGCAGCTTAGGAGGACTAGCGGGAGGTAACGAGCAGTACTTC. As protein: CASSLGGLAGGNEQYF.

This clonotype appeared a few times. V usage is TRBV2 and J usage is TRBJ2-7; D unclear. The V gene lost 0 bases and the J gene lost 4 bases, with 10 bases spanning the gap. This CDR3 region has 14 residues. Germline lookup yields CDR1 SNHLY and CDR2 FYNNEI. This CDR3 is CASSEARETYEQYF. The CDR3 bases are TGTGCCAGCAGTGAAGCTAGGGAAACGTACGAGCAGTACTTC.

V and J are TRBV19 and TRBJ1-2; D is possibly TRBD1 (6 bases). V was shortened by 3 bases and J by 8 bases, with 16 bases between the two germline ends. The germline CDR1 and CDR2 sequences are LNHDA and SQIVND (reference sequence). This CDR3 comprises 14 residues. The CDR3 here is CASSIPGGGYGYTF. The CDR3 nucleotides are TGTGCCAGTAGTATTCCAGGAGGGGGTTACGGCTACACCTTC.

The chain links TRBV10-3 to TRBJ2-2, with D possibly TRBD2 on 6 matching bases. The CDR3 loop spans 16 amino acids. Between the trimmed V and J ends, which lost 5 bases and 1 base, there was a span of 14 bases. Per germline, CDR1 ENHRY and CDR2 SYGVKD. DNA of the CDR3: TGTGCCATCAGTCAACCGGGACTGAGGAACACCGGGGAGCTGTTTTTT. This translates into CAISQPGLRNTGELFF.

This clonotype was observed a handful of times. V gene TRBV12-3 or TRBV12-4 combines with J gene TRBJ1-1; maybe TRBD1 (6 bases). The CDR3 extends over 14 amino acids. V was shortened by 3 bases and J by 6 bases, with 14 bases between the two germline ends. CDR3 DNA: TGTGCCAGCAGTTTGCTGGGGGGGCTCGCTGAAGCTTTCTTT. It translates to CASSLLGGLAEAFF.

This clonotype was counted at least ten times. J is TRBJ2-1 and V is TRBV12-3 or TRBV12-4; D is uncertain. The CDR3 contains 12 residues. V gave up 2 bases and J gave up 6 bases, with 5 bases separating them. The CDR3 here is CASSLRGNEQFF. The CDR3 nucleotides are TGTGCCAGCAGTTTACGAGGCAATGAGCAGTTCTTC.

The chain joins TRBV7-6 to TRBJ2-3, with unresolved D. Per the germline V gene, CDR1 is SGHVS and CDR2 is FNYEAQ. Trimming cost V 4 bases and J 1 base, with 12 bases left between them. The CDR3 has 15 amino acids. The CDR3 nucleotides are TGTGCCAGCAGCTCTTGGGTGGGTGGCACAGATACGCAGTATTTT. Amino acid sequence: CASSSWVGGTDTQYF.

V gene TRBV12-3 or TRBV12-4 combines with J gene TRBJ1-5; D unresolved. The ends were cut back, 3 bases at V and 3 bases at J, with 6 bases in the middle. CDR3 length equals 13 residues. The CDR3 here is CASSFFPNQPQHF. The CDR3 bases are TGTGCCAGCAGTTTTTTCCCCAATCAGCCCCAGCATTTT.

This clonotype has more than one count but fewer than ten. The chain links TRBV30 to TRBJ2-7, with D hard to call. Germline CDR1 reads GTSNPN; CDR2 reads SVGIG (reference sequence). The CDR3 extends over 15 amino acids. V shed 2 bases and J shed 4 bases, with 18 bases lying between them. CDR3 in DNA: TGTGCCTGGAGTAATCCCTCGCAGGCACGGTACGAGCAGTACTTC. Translation gives CAWSNPSQARYEQYF. The whole variable domain, filled in from reference TRBV30 and TRBJ2-7, reads SQTIHQWPATLVQPVGSPLSLECTVEGTSNPNLYWYRQAAGRGLQLLFYSVGIGQISSEVPQNLSASRPQDRQFILSSKKLLLSDSGFYLCAWSNPSQARYEQYFGPGTRLTVT.

The chain recombines TRBV5-1 with TRBJ2-7; D perhaps matches TRBD1 (5 bases). This CDR3 region has 14 residues. V was clipped by 0 bases and J by 3 bases, with 10 bases between them. From germline, CDR1 is SGHRS and CDR2 YFSETQ. DNA of the CDR3: TGCGCCAGCAGCTTGGCGGACACCCTCTACGAGCAGTACTTC. This codes for CASSLADTLYEQYF.

The V and J genes are TRBV5-1 and TRBJ2-1; D remains unclear. Trimming stripped 2 bases from V and 1 base from J, with 10 bases between. CDR3 length equals 15 residues. The V gene's germline CDR1 is SGHRS and CDR2 YFSETQ. The CDR3 protein is CASSFFSQSYNEQFF. As DNA, the CDR3 is TGCGCCAGCAGCTTCTTCAGCCAATCCTACAATGAGCAGTTCTTC.

The rearrangement uses TRBV7-8 and TRBJ2-7, with a possible D match to TRBD2 (5 bases). This CDR3 contains 14 residues. Germline loops: CDR1 SGHVS, CDR2 FQNEAQ. V was trimmed by 2 bases and J by 3 bases, leaving 11 bases between them. The CDR3 loop is CASSLMPAVYEQYF. The DNA of the CDR3 is TGTGCCAGCAGCTTAATGCCAGCGGTCTACGAGCAGTACTTC. The complete variable domain, with remaining parts taken from reference TRBV7-8 and TRBJ2-7, reads GAGVSQSPRYKVAKRGQDVALRCDPISGHVSLFWYQQALGQGPEFLTYFQNEAQLDKSGLPSDRFFAERPEGSVSTLKIQRTQQEDSAVYLCASSLMPAVYEQYFGPGTRLTVT.

The chain carries TRBV6-1 and TRBJ2-7; unclear D gene. The CDR3 loop spans 11 amino acids. Trimming removed 4 bases from V and 2 bases from J, with 3 bases in between. The germline CDR1 and CDR2 sequences are MNHNS and SASEGT. The CDR3, as DNA: TGTGCCAGCAGTGCTACCTACGAGCAGTACTTC. This translates into CASSATYEQYF.

The chain links TRBV28 to TRBJ1-5, with D possibly matching TRBD1 (6 bases). This CDR3 spans 14 amino acids. V was trimmed by 7 bases and J by 6 bases, leaving 16 bases between them. Germline V CDR1 and CDR2: MDHEN, SYDVKM. The CDR3 DNA follows: TGTGCCAGCAACAAGGAACAGGGAGGTCAGCCCCAGCATTTT. Its translation: CASNKEQGGQPQHF.

V usage is TRBV5-1 and J usage is TRBJ2-7; D might be TRBD2 (6 bases). Germline CDR1 and CDR2: SGHRS and YFSETQ. The CDR3 runs to 16 residues. V was shortened by 0 bases and J by 1 base, with 14 bases between the two germline ends. Here the CDR3 DNA reads TGCGCCAGCAGCTTGGTCCTAGCGCATTCTTCCTACGAGCAGTACTTC. It is translated as CASSLVLAHSSYEQYF.

In this sample, this clonotype turned up a few times. This chain uses TRBV20-1 with TRBJ2-7; D uncertain. Trimming left V 3 bases short and J 3 bases short, with 12 bases between. This CDR3 has 13 amino acids. The germline gives CDR1 DFQATT, CDR2 SNEGSKA (reference sequence). The DNA for the CDR3 is TGCAGTGCTAGCAGGAGCCGAGACTACGAGCAGTACTTC. Translated: CSASRSRDYEQYF.

This CDR3 reads CASSWGLAGGPWEQYF. The CDR3 region has the DNA TGTGCCAGCAGCTGGGGCCTAGCGGGAGGGCCCTGGGAGCAGTACTTC. V and J are TRBV27 and TRBJ2-7, with TRBD2 matching over 12 bases. V dropped 6 bases and J dropped 7; count of bases not matched to a gene: 13. The CDR3 totals 16 residues. CDR1 and CDR2 from the germline V gene are MNHEY and SMNVEV (reference sequence).

The chain uses TRBV9 and TRBJ2-1; possibly TRBD2 for D (6 bases). The CDR3 is 14 amino acids. V was trimmed by 0 bases and J by 2 bases, leaving 6 bases between them. Germline CDR1 and CDR2: SGDLS and YYNGEE. The CDR3 here is CASSVAGAYNEQFF. The CDR3 region has the DNA TGTGCCAGCAGCGTAGCGGGAGCCTACAATGAGCAGTTCTTC.

V is TRBV7-2 and J is TRBJ1-4; no definite D call. CDR3 size: 15 residues. The germline V and J ends were trimmed by 0 bases and 8 bases, with 13 bases remaining between them. Germline CDR1 reads SGHTA; CDR2 reads FQGNSA. The CDR3 spells CASSLAAAGPEKLFF. The DNA of the CDR3 is TGTGCCAGCAGCTTAGCGGCAGCAGGCCCCGAAAAACTGTTTTTT.

This clonotype has more than one count but fewer than ten. The chain is built from TRBV6-1 and TRBJ1-1, with 7 bases that match TRBD1. There are 11 residues in the CDR3. J was trimmed by 8 bases and V by 9 bases; bases with no gene match: 6. Per germline, CDR1 MNHNS and CDR2 SASEGT. The DNA of the CDR3 is TGTGCCAGTACAACAGGGGCGGAAGCTTTCTTT. The encoded protein is CASTTGAEAFF.

V is TRBV6-5 and J is TRBJ2-4; D is unclear. Germline V gene data show CDR1 as MNHEY and CDR2 as SVGAGI. Trimming stripped 4 bases from V and 0 bases from J, with 13 bases between. This CDR3 comprises 16 residues. In DNA, the CDR3 is TGTGCCAGCAGTTCCTCTCCTACCGGAGCCAAAAACATTCAGTACTTC. Translated: CASSSSPTGAKNIQYF.

This clonotype was detected only a few times. The chain has TRBV2 and TRBJ2-3; perhaps TRBD1 as D (5 bases). Trimming took off 6 bases at V and 4 bases at J, with 8 bases between the two ends. Germline CDR1 SNHLY, CDR2 FYNNEI. CDR3 length equals 12 residues. The CDR3 loop is CASRGEADTQYF. The CDR3 bases are TGTGCCAGCAGAGGGGAAGCAGATACGCAGTATTTT.

In its sample, this clonotype was seen a few times. This sequence joins TRBV20-1 and TRBJ2-1; TRBD2 matches at 7 bases. Per the germline V gene, CDR1 is DFQATT and CDR2 is SNEGSKA (reference sequence). The CDR3 covers 14 residues. CDR3 in amino acids: CTAVRTSSYNEQFF. CDR3 in DNA: TGCACCGCCGTGCGGACTAGCTCCTACAATGAGCAGTTCTTC.